The rows below give T cell receptor beta chains drawn from one sample of a study of long-term antiretroviral therapy in people with HIV. Libraries were prepared by immunoSEQ multiplex PCR; TCRdb keeps only in-frame clonotypes and omits some of them. The sample comprises about 11,000 clones, 80% to 90% of which are singletons, and 20% rests with the top ten. This specimen consisted of unsorted PBMCs, obtained approximately 7 years after starting antiretroviral therapy. The receptor set was obtained from a man over 45 with HIV. Both conserved end residues are part of each CDR3. The D gene is left open where the match is weak. Only part of the rows carry a size: once, few, many, or a class if the clone is expanded.

J gene | V gene | clone size | CDR3 length | D gene | CDR3 DNA | CDR3 protein
TRBJ1-1 | TRBV19 | - | 12 | TRBD1 | TGTGCCACCTCTACAGGGGCCACTGAAGCTTTCTTT | CATSTGATEAFF
TRBJ2-1 | TRBV6-5 | - | 14 | - | TGTGCCAGCAGTTACGGTGTGGCCTACAATGAGCAGTTCTTC | CASSYGVAYNEQFF
TRBJ1-6 | TRBV16 | - | 11 | - | TGTGCCAGCAGCCTCAATTCACCCCTCCACTTT | CASSLNSPLHF
TRBJ2-3 | TRBV11-3 | - | 16 | - | TGTGCCAGCAGCTTAGATGGAGACCGATACACAGATACGCAGTATTTT | CASSLDGDRYTDTQYF
TRBJ1-1 | TRBV5-8 | - | 15 | TRBD1 | TGTGCCAGCAGTCAACCGGGACAGCTGAACACTGAAGCTTTCTTT | CASSQPGQLNTEAFF
TRBJ2-3 | TRBV6-5 | - | 16 | TRBD2 | TGTGCCAGCAGTTGGACTAGCGGTGAGGGCACAGATACGCAGTATTTT | CASSWTSGEGTDTQYF
TRBJ2-6 | TRBV19 | - | 19 | - | TGTGCCAGTAGTATAGCCTTAAGGACGGCCTCCTCTGGGGCCAACGTCCTGACTTTC | CASSIALRTASSGANVLTF
TRBJ1-5 | TRBV4-2 | - | 16 | TRBD1 | TGTGCCAGCAGCCCCTACGGGCAGGGGGCGGGTCAGCCCCAGCATTTT | CASSPYGQGAGQPQHF
TRBJ2-1 | TRBV27 | - | 14 | - | TGTGCCAGCAGGCCCGGGGGCCCCTACAATGAGCAGTTCTTC | CASRPGGPYNEQFF
TRBJ2-1 | TRBV28 | - | 16 | TRBD1 | TGTGCCAGCAGTTTATTAGGGACAGGGGGGATGGATGAGCAGTTCTTC | CASSLLGTGGMDEQFF
TRBJ1-1 | TRBV4-1 | - | 19 | - | TGCGCCAGCAGCCAAGATATGGACGGGGAGAGGGCCTGGGTCACTGAAGCTTTCTTT | CASSQDMDGERAWVTEAFF
TRBJ1-6 | TRBV19 | once | 14 | TRBD1 | TGTGCCAGTAGTATTCTCGGGACAGGTTCACCCCTCCACTTT | CASSILGTGSPLHF
TRBJ2-1 | TRBV4-1 | - | 14 | - | TGCGCCAGCAGCCCGCGGGACTCCTACAATGAGCAGTTCTTC | CASSPRDSYNEQFF
TRBJ2-7 | TRBV5-1 | - | 14 | - | TGCGCCAGCAGCTTGGGCGGGACCTCATACGAGCAGTACTTC | CASSLGGTSYEQYF